A single T cell receptor beta chain is shown here with its context. The sample belongs to a study of cytomegalovirus exposure and HLA in healthy donors. With 0 bases removed from V and 4 bases from J, the gap between germline ends came to 13 bases. This CDR3 comprises 14 residues. Per germline, CDR1 GTSNPN and CDR2 SVGIG (reference sequence). PCR employed 60 Vbeta and 13 Jbeta primers. Measured with immunoSEQ multiplex PCR; TCRdb has only the in-frame clones, and not every one. The table shows 140,000 to 150,000 clones, with approximately 76% occurring only once. Input material: PBMCs. V and J are TRBV30 and TRBJ2-7, with D perhaps TRBD2 (5 bases). The receptor was derived from a man aged 40-49 years in good health and CMV-seronegative. The CDR3: CAWSVRGTGYEQYF. CDR3 nucleotides: TGTGCCTGGAGTGTACGGGGTACGGGGTACGAGCAGTACTTC.